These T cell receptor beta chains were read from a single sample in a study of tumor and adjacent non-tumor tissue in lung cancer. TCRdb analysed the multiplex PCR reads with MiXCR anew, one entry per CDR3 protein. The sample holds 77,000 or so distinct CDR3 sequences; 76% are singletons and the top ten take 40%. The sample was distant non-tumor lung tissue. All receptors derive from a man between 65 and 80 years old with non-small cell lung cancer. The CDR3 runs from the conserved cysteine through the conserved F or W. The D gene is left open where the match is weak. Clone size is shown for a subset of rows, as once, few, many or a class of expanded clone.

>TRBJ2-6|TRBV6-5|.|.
TGTGCCAGCGGGGCGAGGGTCTCTGGGGCCAACGTCCTGACTTTC
CASGARVSGANVLTF
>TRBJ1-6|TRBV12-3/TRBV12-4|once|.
TGTGCCAGCAGTTTTGTATCCGAACGGAGTAATTCACCCCTCTACTTT
CASSFVSERSNSPLYF
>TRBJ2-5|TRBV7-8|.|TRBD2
TGTGCCAGCACCTCAGGACCTCCAGGACTAGCGGGAGTTTCTGCCGAGACCCAGTACTTC
CASTSGPPGLAGVSAETQYF
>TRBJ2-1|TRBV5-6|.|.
TGTGCCAGCAGTACCGGTAGGGGGAGCTCCTACAATGAACAGTTCTTC
CASSTGRGSSYNEQFF
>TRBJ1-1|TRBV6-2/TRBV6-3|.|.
TGTACCATCCTACCTTTTGTGGGACAAAGAAGAGAAGCTTTCTTT
CTILPFVGQRREAFF
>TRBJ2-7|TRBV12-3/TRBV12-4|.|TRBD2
TGTGCCAGCAGTTTTTGCGGGGGGGAGGTCGGGTCCTACGAGCAGTACTTC
CASSFCGGEVGSYEQYF
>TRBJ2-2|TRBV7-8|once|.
TGTGCCAGCAGCACCACTGTTGCTAGCAAAGTCGCCGGGGAGCTGTTTTTT
CASSTTVASKVAGELFF
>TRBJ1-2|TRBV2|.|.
TGTGCCATCCAAGTCTTCTATGGCTACACCTTC
CAIQVFYGYTF
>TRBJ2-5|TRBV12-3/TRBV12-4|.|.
TGTGCAAGCAGTTTGGGCGGGACAGAATTCCAAGATACCCAGTACTTC
CASSLGGTEFQDTQYF
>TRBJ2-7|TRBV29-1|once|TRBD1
TGCAGCGTTGGACAGGGTATTGGCGACGAGCAGTACTTC
CSVGQGIGDEQYF
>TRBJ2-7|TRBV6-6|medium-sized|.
TGTGCCAGCAGTTACGCGGAAAACAGGGACGAGCAGTACTTC
CASSYAENRDEQYF
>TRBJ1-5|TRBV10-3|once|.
TGTGCCATTCGGGGGGGGGGCAATCAGCCCCAGGATTTT
CAIRGGGNQPQDF
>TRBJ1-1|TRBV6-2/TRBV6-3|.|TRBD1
TGTGGCACCCGACCTTTTGTGGGACAGAGAAGAGAAGCTTTCTTT
CGTRPFVGQRREAFF
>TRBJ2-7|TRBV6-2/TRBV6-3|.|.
TGTGCCAGTAGCCGCCGCCAAGTGAGCTCCTATGAGCAGTACTTC
CASSRRQVSSYEQYF
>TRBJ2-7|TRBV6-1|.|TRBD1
TGTGCCAGCAGACCAGGACAGGGTGGAGGCAGGCAGTACTTC
CASRPGQGGGRQYF
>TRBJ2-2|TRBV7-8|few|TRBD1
TGTGCCAGCAACACCGGGACAGTGAACACCGGGGAGCTGTTTTTT
CASNTGTVNTGELFF
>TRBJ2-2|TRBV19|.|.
TGTGCCAGTCAGAAAACCACAGGGCTCACTGAGCTGTTTTTT
CASQKTTGLTELFF
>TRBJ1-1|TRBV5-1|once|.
TGCGCCAGCAGCTTGGCCTGGGCAGAGAAAACCATGAAAACTGAAGCTTTCTTT
CASSLAWAEKTMKTEAFF
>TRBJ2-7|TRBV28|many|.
TGTGCCAGCAGTTTAATCGACTCAAGAGGGGAGCAGTACTTC
CASSLIDSRGEQYF
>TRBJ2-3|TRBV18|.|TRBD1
TGTGCCAGCTCACCGCCGGGACAGACAGATACGCAGTATTTT
CASSPPGQTDTQYF
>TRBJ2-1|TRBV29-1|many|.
TGCAGCGTACGTGACAATGAGCAGTTCTTC
CSVRDNEQFF
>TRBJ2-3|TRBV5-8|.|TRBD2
TGTGCCAGCACGTGGACTAGCGGGGTTACAGATACGCAGTATTTT
CASTWTSGVTDTQYF
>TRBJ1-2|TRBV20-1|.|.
TGCAGTGCCTCCGTGATAGGGGGAAACGACTATGGCTACGTCTTC
CSASVIGGNDYGYVF
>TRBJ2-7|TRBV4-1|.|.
TGCGCCAGCAGCCTGGGACTGTGCTCCCACGAGCAGTACTTC
CASSLGLCSHEQYF
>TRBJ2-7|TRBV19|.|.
TGTGTCAGTAAATATCAGGGGCACTCCTACGAGCAGTACTTC
CVSKYQGHSYEQYF
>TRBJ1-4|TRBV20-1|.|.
TGCAGTGCTAGAGATACCCAGTCAGCAACTAATGAAAAAGTGTTTTTT
CSARDTQSATNEKVFF
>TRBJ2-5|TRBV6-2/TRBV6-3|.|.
TGTGTCATCCACCGGCCGGACAGCCGGGCGTCAGAGACCCAGTACTTC
CVIHRPDSRASETQYF
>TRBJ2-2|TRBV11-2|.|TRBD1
TGTGCCAGCAGCATAGTGGGCACAGGGGTTGCAGGGGATGTGTTATTT
CASSIVGTGVAGDVLF
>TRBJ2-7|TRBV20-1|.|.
TGCAGTGCTGTATCCGGTGCAGGGGGGCAGTACGAGGAGTACTTC
CSAVSGAGGQYEEYF
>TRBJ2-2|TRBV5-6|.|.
TGTGTCAGCAGTCCCCCGACCGGGGAGCTGTTTTTT
CVSSPPTGELFF
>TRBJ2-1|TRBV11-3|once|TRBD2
TGTGCCAGCAGCCCAGGACTTGCGGGAGCGGGTGAGCAGTTCTTC
CASSPGLAGAGEQFF
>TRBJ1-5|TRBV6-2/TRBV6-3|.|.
TGTGCCAGCACTCTCGCGGGGGGCAGGAATCAGCCTCAGGATTTT
CASTLAGGRNQPQDF
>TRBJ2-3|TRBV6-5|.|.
TGTGTCAGCAGTTACTGGGGCGGCTACACAGATACGCAGTATTTT
CVSSYWGGYTDTQYF
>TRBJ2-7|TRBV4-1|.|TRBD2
TGCGCCAGCAGCCGGACACCAGCGGGAGAGTGGGACGATCAGTACTTC
CASSRTPAGEWDDQYF
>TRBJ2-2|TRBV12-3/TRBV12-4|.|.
TGTGTCAGCAGTTGGACCGACACCGGGGAGCTGTTTTTC
CVSSWTDTGELFF
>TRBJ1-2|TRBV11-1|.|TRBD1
TGTGCCAGAAGCGCGGGACAGGGCTATGGCTACACCTTC
CARSAGQGYGYTF
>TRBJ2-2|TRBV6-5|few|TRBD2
TGTGCCAGCAGTTACACCGGACTAGCGGCAGGATACACCGGGGAGCTGTTTTTT
CASSYTGLAAGYTGELFF
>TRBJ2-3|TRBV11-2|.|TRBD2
TGTCCCAGCATCTTAGAGGGTGCGGGGGCAGATACGCAGTATTTT
CPSILEGAGADTQYF
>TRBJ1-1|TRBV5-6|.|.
TGTGTCAGCTACCGGCCAGGGATAGGGATGAACACTGAAGCTTTCTTT
CVSYRPGIGMNTEAFF
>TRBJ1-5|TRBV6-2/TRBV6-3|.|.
TGTGCCAGCAGTTTCCACAAGTTAGATCAACCCCAGCATTTT
CASSFHKLDQPQHF
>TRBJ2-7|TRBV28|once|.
TGTGCCAGAAGCCACGACTCATCCTACGAGCAGTACTTC
CARSHDSSYEQYF